A selection of T cell receptor beta chains follows, all from one sample in a study of shared clonotypes between healthy human individuals. Assay used: immunoSEQ multiplex PCR; TCRdb lists only in-frame clones, some missing. The table lists some 1 million clones, around four fifths of them singletons. The sample consisted of memory CD4+ T cells sorted from blood. These TCRs come from a man between 18 and 35 years old in good health. Both conserved end residues are trimmed from each CDR3. Fields, in order: clone size, J gene, V gene, CDR3 protein. Clone size, where shown, is once, few, many, or a class for clones that have expanded.

abundance: -
j_gene: TRBJ1-6
v_gene: TRBV2
CDR3aa: ARKQGADNSPLH

abundance: few
j_gene: TRBJ2-2
v_gene: TRBV19
CDR3aa: ASSIGQRNTGELF

abundance: once
j_gene: TRBJ1-6
v_gene: TRBV30
CDR3aa: AWSPGSKRSPLH

abundance: -
j_gene: TRBJ1-6
v_gene: TRBV5-1
CDR3aa: ASSSGTGGTSPLH

abundance: -
j_gene: TRBJ1-2
v_gene: TRBV10-3
CDR3aa: AISESAGPYYGYT

abundance: -
j_gene: TRBJ1-1
v_gene: TRBV2
CDR3aa: ASSEALIARNTEAF

abundance: -
j_gene: TRBJ2-3
v_gene: TRBV28
CDR3aa: ATSESGDTQY

abundance: -
j_gene: TRBJ1-6
v_gene: TRBV5-4
CDR3aa: ASSSAATGSVNSPLH

abundance: -
j_gene: TRBJ2-1
v_gene: TRBV7-9
CDR3aa: ASNKLQTSGSYEQF

abundance: -
j_gene: TRBJ2-2
v_gene: TRBV14
CDR3aa: ASSQEGRVGTGELF

abundance: -
j_gene: TRBJ2-1
v_gene: TRBV11-2
CDR3aa: ASSPRGTSGNNEQF

abundance: -
j_gene: TRBJ2-7
v_gene: TRBV7-2
CDR3aa: ASSEGGDPPYEQY

abundance: many
j_gene: TRBJ1-2
v_gene: TRBV11-2
CDR3aa: ASSLGEGPNYGYT

abundance: -
j_gene: TRBJ2-7
v_gene: TRBV18
CDR3aa: ASSPPSGSRWEQY

abundance: -
j_gene: TRBJ2-1
v_gene: TRBV5-8
CDR3aa: ASSYMAGEQF

abundance: -
j_gene: TRBJ2-5
v_gene: TRBV14
CDR3aa: ASSQAGKETQY

abundance: few
j_gene: TRBJ1-2
v_gene: TRBV9
CDR3aa: ASSVAGTGALNYGYT

abundance: -
j_gene: TRBJ1-5
v_gene: TRBV15
CDR3aa: ATSRGGSPNQPQH

abundance: -
j_gene: TRBJ1-6
v_gene: TRBV4-1
CDR3aa: ASSIIGGSENSPLH

abundance: -
j_gene: TRBJ1-2
v_gene: TRBV7-2
CDR3aa: ASSLVLGVVYGYT

abundance: -
j_gene: TRBJ2-2
v_gene: TRBV7-2
CDR3aa: ASSLRPRATGELF

abundance: -
j_gene: TRBJ2-1
v_gene: TRBV5-1
CDR3aa: ASSQGLYNEQF

abundance: -
j_gene: TRBJ2-6
v_gene: TRBV5-4
CDR3aa: ASSLVPAGGPGANVLT

abundance: -
j_gene: TRBJ2-5
v_gene: TRBV7-9
CDR3aa: ASSAKGEQY

abundance: -
j_gene: TRBJ2-7
v_gene: TRBV7-2
CDR3aa: ASSYWTSATYEQY

abundance: -
j_gene: TRBJ1-5
v_gene: TRBV19
CDR3aa: ASSIDRADNQPQH